This T cell receptor beta chain was obtained from a study of PD-1 blockade in classical Hodgkin lymphoma. TCRdb's table, derived via immunoSEQ multiplex PCR, lists solely in-frame clones and lacks some. This sample has approximately 90,000 clones; more than 80% occur once, and the top ten carry about 17%. The V segment lost 1 base and the J segment 4 bases; nucleotides outside the gene matches: 6. Germline V gives CDR1 SGHNT, CDR2 YENEEA. This CDR3 comprises 16 residues. Noted time point: cycle 4 day 1 (C4D1), after less than 7 weeks of nivolumab. Each patient's relapse followed autologous stem cell transplantation, and brentuximab vedotin exposure varied.

This receptor was taken from a human donor with classical Hodgkin lymphoma. Sample: peripheral blood mononuclear cells (PBMCs), taken before the fourth cycle of nivolumab. The genes are TRBV11-3 and TRBJ2-1; 8 positions agree with TRBD2. CDR3 region: CASSLVLTSGYNEQFF. The CDR3 DNA follows: TGTGCCAGCAGCTTAGTGTTAACTAGCGGATACAATGAGCAGTTCTTC.